The 23 T cell receptor beta chains listed next were all sequenced from one sample in a study of T cell responses to AZD1222 COVID-19 vaccine. Profiled with immunoSEQ multiplex PCR; TCRdb holds only in-frame clones, not every one. Of 200,000 or so clones listed, roughly 92% are singletons. The specimen comprised peripheral blood, sampled on day 0 of AZD1222 vaccination. The source is an adult in good health.

In this sample, this clone turned up once. The chain employs TRBV6-5 and TRBJ1-2; 7 bases are a match to TRBD1. There are 14 residues in the CDR3. Losses at the gene ends were 6 bases for V and 8 bases for J; bases not matched to a gene: 12. Germline CDR1 MNHEY, CDR2 SVGAGI. The CDR3 DNA follows: TGTGCCAGCAGACCGGGGGACAGCTTGATAGGCTACACCTTC. It specifies CASRPGDSLIGYTF.

This chain links TRBV7-2 with TRBJ2-1, with D perhaps TRBD2 (5 bases). CDR1 is SGHTA and CDR2 is FQGNSA in the germline V gene. This CDR3 region has 15 residues. The germline V and J ends were trimmed by 3 bases and 6 bases, with 15 bases remaining between them. The CDR3 sequence: CASSLGRLEGNEQFF. DNA of the CDR3: TGTGCCAGCAGCTTGGGTCGGTTAGAGGGCAATGAGCAGTTCTTC.

The chain recombines TRBV10-3 with TRBJ1-1; D is unclear. The CDR3 is made up of 14 amino acids. Germline V gene sequence: CDR1 ENHRY, CDR2 SYGVKD. The V end lost 6 bases, the J end lost 6 bases, and 17 bases lay between the germline ends. The CDR3 loop reads CAIRDSWRRAEAFF. CDR3 in DNA: TGTGCCATCAGGGACTCCTGGAGGAGGGCTGAAGCTTTCTTT.

The V gene is TRBV20-1, the J gene TRBJ2-3; weak D call: TRBD2 (5 bases). The germline CDR1 and CDR2 sequences are DFQATT and SNEGSKA (reference sequence). CDR3 length: 14 residues. Between the trimmed V and J ends, which lost 3 bases and 4 bases, there was a span of 14 bases. Written as DNA, the CDR3 is TGCAGTGCTAGTCCCCCCCTAGCATCAGATACGCAGTATTTT. Its translation: CSASPPLASDTQYF.

In this sample, this clone turned up once. The chain joins TRBV5-1 to TRBJ2-5, with D perhaps being TRBD1 or TRBD2 (5 bases each). V lost 2 bases to trimming and J lost 4 bases, with 15 bases between them. Looked up from germline, CDR1 is SGHRS and CDR2 is YFSETQ. This CDR3 has 15 residues. CDR3 sequence (DNA): TGCGCCAGCAGCTTCCAGGTAACGGGGCGAGAGACCCAGTACTTC. Amino acids: CASSFQVTGRETQYF.

J is TRBJ1-1 and V is TRBV10-3, with D possibly being TRBD1 (6 bases). CDR3 size: 15 residues. From germline, CDR1 is ENHRY and CDR2 SYGVKD. Trimming took 3 bases from V and 1 from J, leaving 12 bases between them. The CDR3 protein is CAISDSDRPNTEAFF. In nucleotides, the CDR3 is TGTGCCATCAGTGATTCTGACAGGCCGAACACTGAAGCTTTCTTT.

The genes are TRBV10-3 and TRBJ1-3; no clear D gene. Germline-derived CDR1 and CDR2 are ENHRY and SYGVKD. The CDR3 loop spans 13 amino acids. V shed 6 bases and J shed 0 bases, with 6 bases lying between them. The CDR3 region has the DNA TGTGCCATCAGGCAGGTCTCTGGAAACACCATATATTTT. The encoded protein is CAIRQVSGNTIYF.

The J gene is TRBJ2-7, the V gene TRBV12-3 or TRBV12-4, with D unclear. This CDR3 has 11 amino acids. Between the trimmed V and J ends, which lost 8 bases and 4 bases, there was a span of 9 bases. The CDR3 bases are TGTGCCAGCGGATCCCAATACGAGCAGTACGTC. Translation: CASGSQYEQYV.

The chain joins TRBV28 to TRBJ1-1, with 8 bases matching TRBD1. CDR1 and CDR2 (germline): MDHEN, SYDVKM. This CDR3 has 15 amino acids. V dropped 1 base and J dropped 6; count of bases not matched to a gene: 7. CDR3 residues: CASSLLQGGSAEAFF. CDR3 nucleotides: TGTGCCAGCAGTTTATTACAGGGGGGAAGTGCTGAAGCTTTCTTT. Supplemented by reference TRBV28 and TRBJ1-1, the full variable domain reads DVKVTQSSRYLVKRTGEKVFLECVQDMDHENMFWYRQDPGLGLRLIYFSYDVKMKEKGDIPEGYSVSREKKERFSLILESASTNQTSMYLCASSLLQGGSAEAFFGQGTRLTVV.

This chain joins TRBV7-6 and TRBJ2-6; D may be TRBD1 or TRBD2 (5 bases each). The CDR3 contains 15 residues. V dropped 1 base and J dropped 4 bases, with 8 bases sitting between them. CDR1 is SGHVS, CDR2 FNYEAQ, per germline. This chain's CDR3 is CASSLGGYGANVLTF. The CDR3 coding sequence is TGTGCCAGCAGCTTAGGGGGGTACGGGGCCAACGTCCTGACTTTC.

The chain combines TRBV6-5 with TRBJ2-2, with TRBD1 identical over 7 bases. Germline assignment: CDR1 MNHEY and CDR2 SVGAGI. V was pared by 6 bases and J by 0 bases, with 4 bases of the junction left unmatched. The CDR3 length is 15 residues. DNA for the CDR3: TGTGCCAGCAGGCCGAGGGGGCCGAACACCGGGGAGCTGTTTTTT. It encodes CASRPRGPNTGELFF.

The chain couples TRBV5-5 to TRBJ1-5, with 9 bases lining up with TRBD1. The CDR3 contains 16 residues. Germline CDR1 and CDR2: SGHKS and YYEKEE (reference sequence). Trimming cost V 3 bases and J 6 bases; bases outside gene matches: 10. The CDR3 spells CASSYSGQGRGQPQHF. DNA for the CDR3: TGTGCCAGCAGCTACTCGGGACAGGGAAGGGGTCAGCCCCAGCATTTT.

The V and J genes are TRBV2 and TRBJ2-5; 10 bases match TRBD2. The CDR3 has 15 residues. The ends lost 8 bases at V and 1 base at J; junction bases unmatched: 7. Germline-derived CDR1 and CDR2 are SNHLY and FYNNEI. CDR3 region: CASRWTSGSQETQYF. The CDR3 DNA follows: TGTGCCAGCCGGTGGACTAGCGGCTCCCAAGAGACCCAGTACTTC.

This chain links TRBV19 with TRBJ2-1; D gene uncertain. Germline CDR1 and CDR2: LNHDA and SQIVND (reference sequence). This CDR3 has 13 residues. Trimming stripped 5 bases from V and 8 bases from J, with 13 bases between. The CDR3 region has the DNA TGTGCCAGTAGTTGGGCAGCTTATGATGAGCAGTTCTTC. Residues: CASSWAAYDEQFF.

The chain employs TRBV27 and TRBJ1-1; TRBD1 might be the D (5 bases). The CDR3 runs to 14 residues. Trimming removed 3 bases from V and 2 bases from J, with 10 bases in between. CDR1 MNHEY and CDR2 SMNVEV come from the germline V gene (reference sequence). CDR3 loop: CASSFTGANTEAFF. CDR3 coding DNA: TGTGCCAGCAGTTTTACAGGTGCTAACACTGAAGCTTTCTTT.

This chain links TRBV4-2 with TRBJ1-2; 7 bases agree with TRBD1. The CDR3 extends over 16 amino acids. V was clipped by 2 bases and J by 3 bases; unmatched bases: 9. Germline lookup yields CDR1 LGHNA and CDR2 YNFKEQ. This CDR3 reads CASSQKGAQGDYGYTF. The CDR3 region has the DNA TGTGCCAGCAGCCAAAAGGGGGCTCAAGGGGACTATGGCTACACCTTC.

The chain combines TRBV5-5 with TRBJ1-1, with D unclear. Germline values: CDR1 SGHKS, CDR2 YYEKEE (reference sequence). The CDR3 sequence is 13 residues long. The V gene lost 1 base and the J gene lost 0 bases, with 4 bases spanning the gap. The CDR3 is CASSLSMNTEAFF. In nucleotides, the CDR3 is TGTGCCAGCAGCTTGTCGATGAACACTGAAGCTTTCTTT.

The rearrangement joins TRBV7-9 to TRBJ1-2, with D uncertain. Trimming shortened V by 0 bases and J by 6 bases, and 14 bases separated the two germline ends. CDR1 SEHNR and CDR2 FQNEAQ come from the germline V gene (reference sequence). This CDR3 spans 15 amino acids. The CDR3 region has the DNA TGTGCCAGCAGCTTAGCCGTCGGCACCTGGAATGGCTACACCTTC. Residues: CASSLAVGTWNGYTF.

This clone has just a few counts. In nucleotides, the CDR3 is TGCGCCAGCAGCAAGGGGAGCTCAAGAACGAACACTGAAGCTTTCTTT. The encoded protein is CASSKGSSRTNTEAFF. The chain carries TRBV5-1 and TRBJ1-1; D might be TRBD1 (5 bases). Germline V gene lookup returns CDR1 SGHRS and CDR2 YFSETQ. The CDR3 consists of 16 residues. V gave up 4 bases and J gave up 1 base, with 17 bases separating them.

This chain uses TRBV19 with TRBJ1-2, with D tentatively TRBD1 (5 bases). The V and J ends lost 0 bases and 4 bases respectively, with 15 bases between them. The CDR3 covers 16 residues. Per the germline V gene, CDR1 is LNHDA and CDR2 is SQIVND (reference sequence). Written as DNA, the CDR3 is TGTGCCAGTAGTATAGATGAGACAGCTATTACCTATGGCTACACCTTC. Amino acids: CASSIDETAITYGYTF.

J is TRBJ1-5 and V is TRBV28, with 11 bases lining up with TRBD1. The V segment lost 4 bases and the J segment 6 bases; nucleotides outside the gene matches: 5. This CDR3 is 15 amino acids long. Germline values: CDR1 MDHEN, CDR2 SYDVKM. Here the CDR3 DNA reads TGTGCCAGCAGTTCTCGGACAGGGGGCCGTCAGCCCCAGCATTTT. Its protein is CASSSRTGGRQPQHF.

The CDR3 coding sequence is TGTGCCAGCAGCCCCGAGGGACAGATTAATTCACCCCTCCACTTT. Encoded protein: CASSPEGQINSPLHF. The chain has TRBV9 and TRBJ1-6, with TRBD1 identical over 7 bases. Germline V gene data show CDR1 as SGDLS and CDR2 as YYNGEE. The junction had 7 bases not matched to a gene; V was cut back by 4 bases and J by 6 bases. The CDR3 sequence is 15 residues long.

The gene calls are TRBV5-1 and TRBJ1-2, with TRBD1 matching 7 bases. Losses at the gene ends were 0 bases for V and 13 bases for J; bases not matched to a gene: 12. Germline assignment: CDR1 SGHRS and CDR2 YFSETQ. This CDR3 has 14 amino acids. In DNA form, the CDR3 reads TGCGCCAGCAGCTTGGTTTCATTGAGGGCAGGGGGCACCTTC. It translates to CASSLVSLRAGGTF. Full variable domain (remainder filled in from reference TRBV5-1 and TRBJ1-2): KAGVTQTPRYLIKTRGQQVTLSCSPISGHRSVSWYQQTPGQGLQFLFEYFSETQRNKGNFPGRFSGRQFSNSRSEMNVSTLELGDSALYLCASSLVSLRAGGTFGSGTRLTVV.